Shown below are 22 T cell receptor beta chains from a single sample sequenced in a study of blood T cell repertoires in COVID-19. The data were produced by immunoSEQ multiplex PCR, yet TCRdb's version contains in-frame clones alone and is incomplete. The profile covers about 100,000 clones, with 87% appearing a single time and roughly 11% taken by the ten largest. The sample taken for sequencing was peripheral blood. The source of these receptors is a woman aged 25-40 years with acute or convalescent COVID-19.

CDR3 loop: CAIPRADTQYF. As DNA, the CDR3 is TGTGCCATTCCGAGGGCAGATACGCAGTATTTT. The chain links TRBV2 to TRBJ2-3, with D maybe TRBD2 (5 bases). In germline, CDR1 is SNHLY, CDR2 FYNNEI. This CDR3 has 11 residues. Trimming pared 10 bases from V and 4 bases from J, leaving 9 bases between. The entire variable domain, with the rest obtained from reference TRBV2 and TRBJ2-3, is as follows: EPEVTQTPSHQVTQMGQEVILRCVPISNHLYFYWYRQILGQKVEFLVSFYNNEISEKSEIFDDQFSVERPDGSNFTLKIRSTKLEDSAMYFCAIPRADTQYFGPGTRLTVL.

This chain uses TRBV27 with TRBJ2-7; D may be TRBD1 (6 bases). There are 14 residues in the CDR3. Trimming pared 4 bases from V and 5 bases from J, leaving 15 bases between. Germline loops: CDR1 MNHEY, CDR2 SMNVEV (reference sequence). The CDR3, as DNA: TGTGCCAGCAGTTCGTACAGGGAACGTAACGAGCAGTACTTC. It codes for CASSSYRERNEQYF.

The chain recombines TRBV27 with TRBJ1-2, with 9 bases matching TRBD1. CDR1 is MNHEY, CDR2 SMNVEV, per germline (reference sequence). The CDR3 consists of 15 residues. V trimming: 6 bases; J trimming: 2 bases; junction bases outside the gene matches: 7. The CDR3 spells CASSDNDRGNYGYTF. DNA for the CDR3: TGTGCCAGCAGCGATAATGACAGGGGGAACTATGGCTACACCTTC.

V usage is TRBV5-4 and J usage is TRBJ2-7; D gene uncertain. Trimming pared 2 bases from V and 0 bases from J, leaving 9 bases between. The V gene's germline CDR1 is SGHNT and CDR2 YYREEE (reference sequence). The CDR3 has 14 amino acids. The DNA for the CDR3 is TGTGCCAGCAGCTTAAATTCAGACTCCTACGAGCAGTACTTC. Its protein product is CASSLNSDSYEQYF.

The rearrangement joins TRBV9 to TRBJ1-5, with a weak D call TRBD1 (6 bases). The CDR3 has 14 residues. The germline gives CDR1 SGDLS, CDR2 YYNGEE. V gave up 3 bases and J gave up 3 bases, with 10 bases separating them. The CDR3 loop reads CASSADRNNQPQHF. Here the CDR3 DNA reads TGTGCCAGCAGCGCAGACAGGAACAATCAGCCCCAGCATTTT.

In DNA form, the CDR3 reads TGTGCCAGCAGCTTAACCGGGAATCCAGATACGCAGTATTTT. This translates into CASSLTGNPDTQYF. The V call is TRBV7-3, the J call TRBJ2-3; maybe TRBD2 (5 bases). The germline V gene encodes CDR1 SGHTA and CDR2 FQGTGA. The CDR3 has 14 amino acids. V was trimmed by 0 bases and J by 4 bases, leaving 8 bases between them.

The CDR3 sequence is CASSYSRVGGYTF. Here the CDR3 DNA reads TGTGCCAGCAGTTACTCCAGGGTAGGAGGCTACACCTTC. The chain links TRBV6-2 or TRBV6-3 to TRBJ1-2; D might be TRBD1 (5 bases). CDR1 MNHEY and CDR2 SVGEGT come from the germline V gene. With 0 bases removed from V and 8 bases from J, the gap between germline ends came to 10 bases. This CDR3 has 13 amino acids.

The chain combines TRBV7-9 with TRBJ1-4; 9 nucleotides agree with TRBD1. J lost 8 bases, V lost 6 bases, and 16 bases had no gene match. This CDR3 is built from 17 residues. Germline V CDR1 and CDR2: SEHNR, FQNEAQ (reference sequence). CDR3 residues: CASSLPGQGRASEKLFF. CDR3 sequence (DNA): TGTGCCAGCAGTCTACCGGGACAGGGTCGGGCTAGCGAAAAACTGTTTTTT.

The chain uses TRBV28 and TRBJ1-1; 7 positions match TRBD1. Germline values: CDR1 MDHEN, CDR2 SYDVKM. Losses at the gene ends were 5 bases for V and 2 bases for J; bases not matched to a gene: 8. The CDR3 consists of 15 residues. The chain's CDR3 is CASSAVGQSNTEAFF. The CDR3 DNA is TGTGCCAGCAGTGCCGTGGGACAGTCTAACACTGAAGCTTTCTTT.

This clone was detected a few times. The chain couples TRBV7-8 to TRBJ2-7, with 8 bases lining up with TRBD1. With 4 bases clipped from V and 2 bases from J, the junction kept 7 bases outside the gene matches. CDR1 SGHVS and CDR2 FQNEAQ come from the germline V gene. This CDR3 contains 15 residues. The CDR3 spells CASSSRTGPTYEQYF. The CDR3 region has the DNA TGTGCCAGCAGCTCCAGGACAGGGCCTACCTACGAGCAGTACTTC.

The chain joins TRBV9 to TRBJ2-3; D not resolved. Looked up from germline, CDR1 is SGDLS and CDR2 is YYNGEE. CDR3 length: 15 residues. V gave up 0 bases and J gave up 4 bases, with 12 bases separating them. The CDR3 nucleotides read TGTGCCAGCAGCGTAGAGACTCGAGGTGCAGATACGCAGTATTTT. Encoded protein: CASSVETRGADTQYF.

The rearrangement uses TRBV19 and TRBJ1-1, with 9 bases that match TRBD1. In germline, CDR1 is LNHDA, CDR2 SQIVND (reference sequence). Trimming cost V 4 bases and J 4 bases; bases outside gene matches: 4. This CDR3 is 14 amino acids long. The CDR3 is CASSTTGGLTEAFF. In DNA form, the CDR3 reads TGTGCCAGTAGTACAACAGGGGGCCTCACTGAAGCTTTCTTT.

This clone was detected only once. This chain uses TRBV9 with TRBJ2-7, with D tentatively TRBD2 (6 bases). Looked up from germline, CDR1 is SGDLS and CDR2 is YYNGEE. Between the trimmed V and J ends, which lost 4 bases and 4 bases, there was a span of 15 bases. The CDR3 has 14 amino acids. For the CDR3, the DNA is TGTGCCAGCAGCCCCGCTAGCGTCGGTTACGAGCAGTACTTC. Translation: CASSPASVGYEQYF.

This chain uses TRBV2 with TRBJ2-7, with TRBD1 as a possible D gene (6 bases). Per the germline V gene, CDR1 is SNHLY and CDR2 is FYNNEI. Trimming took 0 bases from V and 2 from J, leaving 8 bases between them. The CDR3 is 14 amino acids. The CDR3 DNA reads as TGTGCCAGCAGTGAAGCGACAGGAACCTACGAGCAGTACTTC. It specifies CASSEATGTYEQYF.

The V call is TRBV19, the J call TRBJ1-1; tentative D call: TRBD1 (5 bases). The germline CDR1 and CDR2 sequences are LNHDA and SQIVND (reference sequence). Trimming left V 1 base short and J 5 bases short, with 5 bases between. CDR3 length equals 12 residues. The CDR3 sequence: CASSIGQTEAFF. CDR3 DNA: TGTGCCAGTAGTATAGGACAGACTGAAGCTTTCTTT.

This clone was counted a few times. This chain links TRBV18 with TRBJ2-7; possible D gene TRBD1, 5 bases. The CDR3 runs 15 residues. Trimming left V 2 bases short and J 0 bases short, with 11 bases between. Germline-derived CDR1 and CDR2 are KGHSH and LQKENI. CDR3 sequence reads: CASSPRQLTSYEQYF. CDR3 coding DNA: TGTGCCAGCTCACCAAGACAGTTAACCTCCTACGAGCAGTACTTC.

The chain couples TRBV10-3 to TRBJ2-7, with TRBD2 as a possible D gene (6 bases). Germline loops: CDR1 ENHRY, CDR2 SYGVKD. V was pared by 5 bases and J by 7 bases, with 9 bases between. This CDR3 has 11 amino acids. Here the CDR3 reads CAISPGEEQYF. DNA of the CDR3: TGTGCCATCAGTCCGGGGGAGGAGCAGTACTTC.

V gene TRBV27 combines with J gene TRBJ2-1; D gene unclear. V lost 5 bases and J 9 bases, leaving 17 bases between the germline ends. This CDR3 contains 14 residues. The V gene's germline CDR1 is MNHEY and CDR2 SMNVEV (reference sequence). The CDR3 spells CASSRPGGLGEQFF. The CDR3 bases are TGTGCCAGCAGTCGTCCCGGTGGGCTGGGTGAGCAGTTCTTC.

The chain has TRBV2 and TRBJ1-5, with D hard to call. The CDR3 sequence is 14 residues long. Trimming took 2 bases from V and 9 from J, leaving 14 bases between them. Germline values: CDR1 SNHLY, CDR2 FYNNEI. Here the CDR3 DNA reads TGTGCCAGCAGTGAATCCGGAGACCGGGGGCCCCAGCATTTT. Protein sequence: CASSESGDRGPQHF.

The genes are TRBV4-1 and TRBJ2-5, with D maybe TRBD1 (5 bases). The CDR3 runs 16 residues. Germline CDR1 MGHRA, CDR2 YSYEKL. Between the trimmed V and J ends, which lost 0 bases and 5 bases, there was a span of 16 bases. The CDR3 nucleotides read TGCGCCAGCAGCCAAGAAGACCCAGGGCTCGGGGAGACCCAGTACTTC. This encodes CASSQEDPGLGETQYF.

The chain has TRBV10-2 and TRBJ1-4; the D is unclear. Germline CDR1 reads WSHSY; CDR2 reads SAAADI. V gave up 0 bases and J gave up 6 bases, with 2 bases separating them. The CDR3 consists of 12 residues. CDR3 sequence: CASSESYEKLFF. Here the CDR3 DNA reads TGCGCCAGCAGTGAGTCCTATGAAAAACTGTTTTTT.

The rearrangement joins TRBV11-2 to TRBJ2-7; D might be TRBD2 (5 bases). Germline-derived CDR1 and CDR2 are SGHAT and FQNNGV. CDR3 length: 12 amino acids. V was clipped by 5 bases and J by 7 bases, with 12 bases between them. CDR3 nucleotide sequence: TGTGCCAGCAGCGCCGGACCGGGGGAGCAGTACTTC. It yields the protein CASSAGPGEQYF.